This T cell receptor (beta chain) was found in a study of T-cell memory formation after mild COVID-19. Study at large: Each donor largely had its own TCR clusters. Regarding the study as a whole: Largely, contracting CD4+ clones fell within CM and EM, and contracting CD8+ clones within EMRA. The finding that pre-infection memory included some responding clones suggested that cross-reactive memory joined.

Points on this clonotype: What it binds is not known.

With constant-segment primers, 5'RACE yielded cDNA libraries of TCR alpha and TCR beta that carried sample barcodes and UMIs. TCRdb passed the 5' RACE reads through MiXCR, listing each CDR3 protein once. The sample contains a few hundred thousand distinct CDR3 sequences, about 10% of which appear only once. The CDR3 runs 14 residues. The germline V gene has CDR1 SGDLS and CDR2 YYNGEE. Deletions cut 0 bases from V and 2 bases from J, with 6 bases between. The sequenced sample was PBMCs or a T cell subset sorted from them (not recorded which). The chain recombines TRBV9 with TRBJ2-1; D not certain. The receptor comes from a man younger than 30 who had mild COVID-19 (a few samples of this study predate the infection). Cell type and time point are not known. The CDR3 sequence is CASSVGEAYNEQFF. The CDR3 DNA sequence: TGTGCCAGCAGCGTAGGTGAAGCCTACAATGAGCAGTTCTTC.